Reported below is one T cell receptor beta chain. The antigen remains unidentified. Only patients with CD8+CD57+ cell expansion on flow cytometry were chosen for sequencing. The entry originates in a study of CD8+CD57+ T cells in acquired aplastic anemia. General study points: Patients did not significantly differ from controls in CD8+ Simpson's diversity.

Genomic DNA templated the TCR beta VDJ and CDR3 profiling. TCRdb analysed the reads with MiXCR anew, one entry per CDR3 protein. Of approximately 150,000 distinct CDR3 sequences detected, 70% to 75% appear once; the ten largest clones hold about 50%. Germline assignment: CDR1 SGHTA and CDR2 FQGNSA. V was trimmed by 1 base and J by 3 bases, leaving 10 bases between them. The CDR3 totals 15 residues. The chain employs TRBV7-2 and TRBJ2-1, with D possibly TRBD1 on 6 matching bases. The TCR was taken from a human donor with aplastic anemia. The sample taken for sequencing was sorted CD4+, CD8+, or CD8+CD57+ T cells (not recorded which) from PBMCs. The DNA of the CDR3 is TGTGCCAGCAGCTTAGAGGGCAGGGGCTACAATGAGCAGTTCTTC. Amino acid sequence: CASSLEGRGYNEQFF.